Only a few counts were recorded for the clone carrying this T cell receptor (beta chain). Its target is not known. Vbeta (60) and Jbeta (13) primers were used in the PCR. Assay: immunoSEQ multiplex PCR; the TCRdb copy retains only in-frame clones and omits some. The sample includes approximately 290,000 clones, 75% to 90% seen only once; the top ten take about 0.3%. This sample is drawn from a study of cytomegalovirus exposure and HLA in healthy donors. Overall study results and limits: V- and J-gene trimming of TCR beta was linked (in a later analysis) to a missense DCLRE1C variant. Researchers catalogued 164 TCR beta chains as cytomegalovirus-associated.

Germline V gene sequence: CDR1 SGHRS, CDR2 YFSETQ. Trimming pared 1 base from V and 5 bases from J, leaving 16 bases between. CDR3 size: 15 residues. This clonotype originated in a girl aged 2-10 years in good health and CMV-seronegative. The sequenced sample was PBMCs. The chain combines TRBV5-1 with TRBJ2-7; maybe TRBD1 (6 bases). CDR3 in amino acids: CASSLLQGVFDEQYF. The CDR3 region has the DNA TGCGCCAGCAGCTTGCTACAGGGAGTGTTCGACGAGCAGTACTTC.